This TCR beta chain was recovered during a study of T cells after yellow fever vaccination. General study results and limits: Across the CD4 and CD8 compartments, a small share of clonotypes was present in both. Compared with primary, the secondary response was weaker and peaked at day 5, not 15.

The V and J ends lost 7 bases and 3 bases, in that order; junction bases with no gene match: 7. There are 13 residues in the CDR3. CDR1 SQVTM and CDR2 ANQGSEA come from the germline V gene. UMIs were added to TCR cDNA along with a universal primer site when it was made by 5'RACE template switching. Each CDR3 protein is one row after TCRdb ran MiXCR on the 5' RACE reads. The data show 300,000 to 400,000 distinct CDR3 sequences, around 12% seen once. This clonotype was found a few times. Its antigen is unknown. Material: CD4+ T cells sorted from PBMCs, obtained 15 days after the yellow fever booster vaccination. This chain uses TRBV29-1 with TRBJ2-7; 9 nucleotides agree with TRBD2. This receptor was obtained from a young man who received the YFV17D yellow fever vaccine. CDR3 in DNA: TGCAGCGCCGGCGGGGGGGCCTACTACGAGCAGTACTTC. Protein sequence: CSAGGGAYYEQYF.